The clone carrying this TCR beta chain was seen a few times. The data originate from a study of blood T cell repertoires in COVID-19. TCRdb's table, derived via immunoSEQ multiplex PCR, lists solely in-frame clones and lacks some. This table holds about 300,000 clones, around 84% found once. Participants came from 24 US areas, aged roughly 18 to 89 years. Cohort allocation depended upon clinical history that participants reported. Two negative PCRs, clearance, or symptom resolution had been documented for recovered Cohort 3 donors. The sequencing sample was made of PBMCs or T cells enriched from blood (not recorded which). The receptor was derived from a woman aged 18-30 years who had recovered from COVID-19.

The CDR3 is CASNPHRGREAFF. Written as DNA, the CDR3 is TGTGCCAGCAACCCACACAGGGGGCGTGAAGCTTTCTTT. The V gene is TRBV27, the J gene TRBJ1-1; TRBD1 aligns across 9 bases. The CDR3 loop spans 13 amino acids. The trim removed 7 bases at V and 7 bases at J, leaving 7 bases unmatched. Germline V gene lookup returns CDR1 MNHEY and CDR2 SMNVEV (reference sequence).